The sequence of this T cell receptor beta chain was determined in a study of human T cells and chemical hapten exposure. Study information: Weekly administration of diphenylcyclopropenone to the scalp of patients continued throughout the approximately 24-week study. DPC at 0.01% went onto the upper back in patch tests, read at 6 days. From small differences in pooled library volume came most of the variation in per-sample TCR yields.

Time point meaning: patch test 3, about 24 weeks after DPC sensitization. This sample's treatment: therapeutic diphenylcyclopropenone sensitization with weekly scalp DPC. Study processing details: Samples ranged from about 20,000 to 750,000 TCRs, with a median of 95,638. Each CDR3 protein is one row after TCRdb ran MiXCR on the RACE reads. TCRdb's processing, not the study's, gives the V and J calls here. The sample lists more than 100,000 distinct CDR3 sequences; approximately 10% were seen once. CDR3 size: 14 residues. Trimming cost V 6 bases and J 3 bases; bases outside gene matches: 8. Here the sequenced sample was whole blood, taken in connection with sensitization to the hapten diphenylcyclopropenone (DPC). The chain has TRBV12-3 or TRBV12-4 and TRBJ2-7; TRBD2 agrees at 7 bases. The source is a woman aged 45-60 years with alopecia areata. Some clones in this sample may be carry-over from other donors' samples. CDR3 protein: CASSLSGDLYEQYF. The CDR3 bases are TGTGCCAGCAGCCTCAGCGGGGACCTCTACGAGCAGTACTTC.